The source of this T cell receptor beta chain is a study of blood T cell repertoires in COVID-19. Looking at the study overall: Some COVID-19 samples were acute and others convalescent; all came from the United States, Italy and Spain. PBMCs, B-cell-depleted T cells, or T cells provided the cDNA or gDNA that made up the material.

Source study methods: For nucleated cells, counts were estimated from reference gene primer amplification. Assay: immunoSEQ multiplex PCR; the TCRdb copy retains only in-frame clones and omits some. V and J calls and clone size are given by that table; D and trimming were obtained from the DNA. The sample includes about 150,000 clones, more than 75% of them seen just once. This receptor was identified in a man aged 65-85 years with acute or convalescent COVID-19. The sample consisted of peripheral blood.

CDR3 DNA: TGTGCCAGCAGTCGATCTAGCGGGAGGGGCACATCCTACAATGAGCAGTTCTTC. Its protein is CASSRSSGRGTSYNEQFF. The gene calls are TRBV2 and TRBJ2-1; 12 nucleotides align to TRBD2. The CDR3 runs 18 residues. Germline assignment: CDR1 SNHLY and CDR2 FYNNEI. Germline trimming cut 5 bases from V and 1 base from J; bases unmatched to any gene: 9.